This entry lists 20 T cell receptor beta chains sequenced from one sample in a study of response to subunit inactivated influenza vaccine. TCRdb used MiXCR to reprocess the RT-PCR reads, holding one entry per CDR3 protein. This table has under 750,000 distinct CDR3 sequences, about an eighth appearing once. The source was PBMCs from blood, collected on the day of vaccination. These receptors all stem from a man aged 50 to 59 who received an inactivated influenza vaccine.

This clonotype was seen a handful of times. This sequence joins TRBV20-1 and TRBJ2-1; 7 nucleotides match TRBD1. Germline lookup yields CDR1 DFQATT and CDR2 SNEGSKA (reference sequence). V shed 0 bases and J 3 bases; nucleotides not matched to a gene: 8. This CDR3 comprises 16 residues. DNA for the CDR3: TGCAGTGCTAGAGATTGGATGGACAGGAGCTACAATGAGCAGTTCTTC. Its translation is CSARDWMDRSYNEQFF.

This clonotype occurred a few times. The V gene is TRBV29-1, the J gene TRBJ1-2; D is undetermined. Trimming pared 2 bases from V and 8 bases from J, leaving 9 bases between. Germline loops: CDR1 SQVTM, CDR2 ANQGSEA. The CDR3 length is 11 residues. The CDR3 nucleotides are TGCAGCGTTGAATATAGTCGCGGCTACACCTTC. Amino acid sequence: CSVEYSRGYTF. Based on the CDR3 plus reference TRBV29-1 and TRBJ1-2, the full variable domain is SAVISQKPSRDICQRGTSLTIQCQVDSQVTMMFWYRQQPGQSLTLIATANQGSEATYESGFVIDKFPISRPNLTFSTLTVSNMSPEDSSIYLCSVEYSRGYTFGSGTRLTVV.

V usage is TRBV24-1 and J usage is TRBJ2-1; D call uncertain. V was trimmed by 0 bases and J by 0 bases, leaving 14 bases between them. Germline CDR1 is KGHDR and CDR2 is SFDVKD. The CDR3 spans 18 residues. The DNA for the CDR3 is TGTGCCACCAGTGATTTGCCGTTCGGAGATAGCTCCTACAATGAGCAGTTCTTC. It codes for CATSDLPFGDSSYNEQFF.

This clonotype was counted once. The chain joins TRBV28 to TRBJ2-7, with a possible D match to TRBD1 (6 bases). The CDR3 is 16 residues long. V lost 3 bases and J 3 bases, leaving 18 bases between the germline ends. Germline CDR1 MDHEN, CDR2 SYDVKM. Here the CDR3 reads CASSFTGKGHGYEQYF. The CDR3 nucleotides are TGTGCCAGCAGTTTTACAGGGAAAGGTCACGGCTACGAGCAGTACTTC. The full variable domain, completed using reference TRBV28 and TRBJ2-7, is DVKVTQSSRYLVKRTGEKVFLECVQDMDHENMFWYRQDPGLGLRLIYFSYDVKMKEKGDIPEGYSVSREKKERFSLILESASTNQTSMYLCASSFTGKGHGYEQYFGPGTRLTVT.

The chain uses TRBV20-1 and TRBJ2-2; 8 bases match TRBD2. Germline CDR1 DFQATT, CDR2 SNEGSKA (reference sequence). V lost 6 bases, J lost 1 base, and 4 bases stayed unmatched. This CDR3 spans 14 amino acids. The CDR3 region is CSARGGVNTGELFF. The CDR3 DNA is TGCAGTGCCCGGGGGGGGGTGAACACCGGGGAGCTGTTTTTT.

The chain joins TRBV6-1 to TRBJ2-3, with unresolved D. This CDR3 contains 11 residues. V lost 7 bases and J 6 bases, leaving 8 bases between the germline ends. The germline V gene has CDR1 MNHNS and CDR2 SASEGT. CDR3 residues: CASIGHDTQYF. CDR3 in DNA: TGTGCCAGCATCGGCCACGATACGCAGTATTTT.

The genes are TRBV5-1 and TRBJ2-3; D is ambiguous. CDR1 and CDR2 (germline): SGHRS, YFSETQ. This CDR3 has 14 amino acids. Trimming removed 2 bases at V and 0 bases at J, with 7 bases between. In nucleotides, the CDR3 is TGCGCCAGCAGCTTTTTCCCTAGCACAGATACGCAGTATTTT. It is translated as CASSFFPSTDTQYF.

This clonotype was seen ten or more times. The chain couples TRBV28 to TRBJ2-5, with D perhaps TRBD2 (6 bases). The V gene lost 2 bases and the J gene lost 4 bases, with 11 bases spanning the gap. There are 14 residues in the CDR3. CDR1 is MDHEN and CDR2 is SYDVKM in the germline V gene. The CDR3 nucleotides are TGTGCCAGCAGTTTAGCGGGGAGGCCAGAGACCCAGTACTTC. The encoded protein is CASSLAGRPETQYF.

This clonotype was counted a few times. The CDR3 DNA follows: TGTGCCAGCAGTTTAAGCGGGAGACGAATCGATACGCAGTATTTT. This translates into CASSLSGRRIDTQYF. This chain joins TRBV12-3 or TRBV12-4 and TRBJ2-3; TRBD2 matches at 8 bases. The CDR3 has 15 amino acids. Germline trimming cut 2 bases from V and 6 bases from J; bases unmatched to any gene: 7.

This clonotype was detected many times. J is TRBJ2-1 and V is TRBV18; D is unclear. This CDR3 has 13 residues. CDR1 KGHSH and CDR2 LQKENI come from the germline V gene. With 3 bases removed from V and 7 bases from J, the gap between germline ends came to 10 bases. In nucleotides, the CDR3 is TGTGCCAGCTCACCGTTTGGGTCAAATGAGCAGTTCTTC. This gives the protein CASSPFGSNEQFF.

This clonotype was counted only a few times. V usage is TRBV19 and J usage is TRBJ1-5; D is perhaps TRBD1 (6 bases). V was shortened by 5 bases and J by 6 bases, with 14 bases between the two germline ends. This CDR3 has 14 residues. Germline V gene lookup returns CDR1 LNHDA and CDR2 SQIVND (reference sequence). The CDR3 protein is CASSLGTLAQPQHF. DNA of the CDR3: TGTGCCAGTAGTCTAGGGACACTGGCTCAGCCCCAGCATTTT.

The V and J genes are TRBV9 and TRBJ2-2; 7 bases align to TRBD1. J was trimmed by 3 bases and V by 2 bases; bases with no gene match: 1. The germline V gene encodes CDR1 SGDLS and CDR2 YYNGEE. There are 14 residues in the CDR3. This CDR3 reads CASSVGQYTGELFF. The CDR3 DNA sequence: TGTGCCAGCAGCGTGGGACAGTACACCGGGGAGCTGTTTTTT. The complete variable domain, with remaining parts taken from reference TRBV9 and TRBJ2-2, reads DSGVTQTPKHLITATGQRVTLRCSPRSGDLSVYWYQQSLDQGLQFLIQYYNGEERAKGNILERFSAQQFPDLHSELNLSSLELGDSALYFCASSVGQYTGELFFGEGSRLTVL.

This clonotype was seen only a few times. This chain joins TRBV27 and TRBJ2-1; 7 bases align to TRBD2. The junction had 10 bases not matched to a gene; V was cut back by 7 bases and J by 10 bases. The CDR3 runs to 13 residues. The germline V gene encodes CDR1 MNHEY and CDR2 SMNVEV (reference sequence). DNA for the CDR3: TGTGCCAGCACTCCACTAGCGAGCAGAGAGCAGTTCTTC. It yields the protein CASTPLASREQFF.

At least ten counts were recorded for this clonotype. J is TRBJ1-2 and V is TRBV7-9, with D possibly TRBD1 on 5 matching bases. CDR3 length: 14 amino acids. The germline V gene has CDR1 SEHNR and CDR2 FQNEAQ (reference sequence). The ends were cut back, 0 bases at V and 13 bases at J, with 18 bases in the middle. CDR3 bases: TGTGCCAGCAGCTTAGCTGGGGGTCCGTCTGCTAGCACCTTC. Translated: CASSLAGGPSASTF.

The rearrangement joins TRBV14 to TRBJ2-1, with 10 bases identical to TRBD2. Germline V gene lookup returns CDR1 SGHDN and CDR2 FVKESK. V lost 5 bases, J lost 3 bases, and 7 bases stayed unmatched. The CDR3 runs to 16 residues. CDR3 residues: CASSAQASGSYNEQFF. The CDR3 DNA reads TGTGCCAGCAGCGCTCAGGCTAGCGGGAGCTACAATGAGCAGTTCTTC.

This clonotype was counted between two and nine times. The V and J genes are TRBV18 and TRBJ2-3; TRBD1 matches 8 bases. Trimming cost V 3 bases and J 14 bases; bases outside gene matches: 7. There are 12 residues in the CDR3. Germline loops: CDR1 KGHSH, CDR2 LQKENI. CDR3 coding DNA: TGTGCCAGCTCACCGACAGGGGCAGAGGGGTATTTT. Translating it yields CASSPTGAEGYF. Full variable domain (missing parts from reference TRBV18 and TRBJ2-3): NAGVMQNPRHLVRRRGQEARLRCSPMKGHSHVYWYRQLPEEGLKFMVYLQKENIIDESGMPKERFSAEFPKEGPSILRIQQVVRGDSAAYFCASSPTGAEGYFGPGTRLTVL.

The rearrangement joins TRBV4-3 to TRBJ2-1, with TRBD1 identical over 7 bases. The germline V gene encodes CDR1 LGHNA and CDR2 YSLEER. The CDR3 covers 17 residues. V shed 2 bases and J 2 bases; nucleotides not matched to a gene: 9. In DNA, the CDR3 is TGCGCCAGCAGCCAATTTCCGACAGGGATCCCCTACAATGAGCAGTTCTTC. Protein product: CASSQFPTGIPYNEQFF.

In its sample, this clonotype was seen a few times. The CDR3, as DNA: TGCGCCAGCAGTGCATCGACAGGGGCCACAGATACGCAGTATTTT. Amino acid sequence: CASSASTGATDTQYF. The chain recombines TRBV5-1 with TRBJ2-3, with 8 positions matching TRBD1. Germline V gene data show CDR1 as SGHRS and CDR2 as YFSETQ. The CDR3 runs 15 residues. V dropped 5 bases and J dropped 2; count of bases not matched to a gene: 7.

This clonotype was detected only a few times. V gene TRBV20-1 combines with J gene TRBJ2-7; D may be TRBD1 or TRBD2 (5 bases each). The length of the CDR3 is 15 residues. V lost 3 bases and J lost 3, with 18 bases in between. Looked up from germline, CDR1 is DFQATT and CDR2 is SNEGSKA (reference sequence). The CDR3 here is CSARAVVGTGYEQYF. The CDR3 region has the DNA TGCAGTGCTAGGGCGGTCGTCGGGACGGGCTACGAGCAGTACTTC.

This clonotype was seen only a few times. This sequence joins TRBV15 and TRBJ2-2; D is ambiguous. Germline values: CDR1 LNHNV, CDR2 YYDKDF (reference sequence). V was clipped by 5 bases and J by 2 bases, with 12 bases between them. The CDR3 is made up of 15 amino acids. CDR3 in DNA: TGTGCCACCAGCCAATACACGATCAACACCGGGGAGCTGTTTTTT. Its protein is CATSQYTINTGELFF. Variable domain in full (rest from reference TRBV15 and TRBJ2-2): DAMVIQNPRYQVTQFGKPVTLSCSQTLNHNVMYWYQQKSSQAPKLLFHYYDKDFNNEADTPDNFQSRRPNTSFCFLDIRSPGLGDTAMYLCATSQYTINTGELFFGEGSRLTVL.